These T cell receptor beta chains were read from a single sample in a study of shared clonotypes between healthy human individuals. Here immunoSEQ multiplex PCR was the method, and the copy in TCRdb shows in-frame clones only, minus some. The data contain roughly 2,000,000 clones, roughly 93% of them singletons. The sequencing sample was made of naive CD8+ T cells from PBMCs. The receptor source for this set is a man aged 18 to 35 in good health. Some clones in this sample may be carry-over from other donors' samples. Both conserved end residues are part of each CDR3. The D gene is left open where the match is weak.

V,D,J,CDR3
TRBV5-1,NA,TRBJ1-2,CASSLAPRAEDGYTF
TRBV6-5,NA,TRBJ2-5,CASSYRYRETQYF
TRBV4-2,NA,TRBJ1-1,CASSPVFGSNTEAFF
TRBV10-3,TRBD2,TRBJ2-1,CAISESGTSGLYYNEQFF
TRBV15,NA,TRBJ2-1,CATSSPEASVDEQFF
TRBV28,NA,TRBJ1-5,CASSGTGSNQPQHF
TRBV28,NA,TRBJ2-7,CASSMGEQYF
TRBV10-1,NA,TRBJ2-3,CASTIDSLRRGTQYF
TRBV4-3,TRBD2,TRBJ2-1,CASSQNSPGTSGYNEQFF
TRBV6-5,NA,TRBJ1-1,CASSFVDNQNSEAFF
TRBV25-1,TRBD1,TRBJ1-2,CASSEYGRQGNHYGYTF
TRBV6-5,TRBD2,TRBJ2-7,CASSYSGTSAYEQYF
TRBV28,NA,TRBJ2-7,CASSSYYEQYF
TRBV4-1,NA,TRBJ1-2,CASSQENKGRGYTF
TRBV6-5,NA,TRBJ2-6,CASKPLSSGANVLTF
TRBV28,NA,TRBJ2-7,CASSSRTLFYEQYF
TRBV7-9,TRBD2,TRBJ2-1,CASSFPPGLPNNEQFF
TRBV13,TRBD2,TRBJ2-3,CASSLLGLAGGQDYF
TRBV11-2,TRBD2,TRBJ2-5,CASSSHAHLAGGETQYF
TRBV9,NA,TRBJ2-7,CASSAGSGGYEQYF
TRBV11-2,NA,TRBJ2-7,CASSALERLTGEQYF
TRBV27,TRBD1,TRBJ1-3,CASSLQGAPGNTIYF
TRBV5-4,TRBD2,TRBJ2-1,CASSLGLAGIHRYNEQFF
TRBV18,NA,TRBJ1-4,CASSPRRELEKLFF
TRBV4-1,NA,TRBJ2-5,CASSQVGGSETQYF
TRBV27,NA,TRBJ2-4,CASSPSGHQGHIQYF
TRBV7-3,TRBD1,TRBJ2-5,CASSPAGGGGETQYF
TRBV11-2,NA,TRBJ2-1,CASSFDLGSSYNEQFF
TRBV5-4,NA,TRBJ2-1,CASSLVNEEFF
TRBV10-1,NA,TRBJ2-2,CASSGAKLTGELFF
TRBV5-1,NA,TRBJ1-5,CASSPGRDNQPQHF
TRBV28,NA,TRBJ2-2,CASSKLAVILNTGELFF
TRBV6-1,NA,TRBJ1-5,CASNHGPQHF
TRBV6-1,NA,TRBJ2-2,CASPGGQPNTGELFF
TRBV25-1,NA,TRBJ1-2,CASSGRTNYGYTF
TRBV27,NA,TRBJ2-2,CASSLSGPTGELFF
TRBV28,TRBD2,TRBJ2-5,CASSSPPGGPGKYF
TRBV14,NA,TRBJ2-7,CASSQEDKFYEQYF
TRBV7-9,TRBD2,TRBJ2-7,CASRTLAGVQDEQYF
TRBV10-3,TRBD2,TRBJ2-5,CAISEWTSGRAGQETQYF
TRBV18,TRBD2,TRBJ2-5,CASSPRDGLAGQETQYF
TRBV29-1,NA,TRBJ2-7,CSVGPRDVYEQYF
TRBV16,NA,TRBJ2-7,CASSQFPGQRASEQYF
TRBV11-2,NA,TRBJ2-2,CASSLGGRRGTGELFF
TRBV5-1,TRBD2,TRBJ2-3,CASSLLSGARTDTQYF
TRBV15,NA,TRBJ2-7,CATSRGGPSSSYEQYF
TRBV11-3,NA,TRBJ2-1,CASSPMGGGASNEQFF
TRBV5-1,NA,TRBJ2-3,CASSLRRGPTDTQYF
TRBV5-8,NA,TRBJ2-7,CASSLETVASSYEQYF
TRBV2,NA,TRBJ1-1,CASSAENTEAFF
TRBV28,NA,TRBJ1-1,CASSFGPEAFF
TRBV19,TRBD2,TRBJ2-1,CASSASGGSYNEQFF
TRBV29-1,NA,TRBJ2-2,CSVEDPERANTGELFF